A selection of T cell receptor beta chains follows, all from one sample in a study of Ad26.COV2.S vaccination and SARS-CoV-2 variants. Sequenced by immunoSEQ multiplex PCR; TCRdb stores in-frame clones only, minus some. The sample includes 180,000 or so clones, around 88% of them seen just once. Sequences were derived from peripheral blood, sampled after recovery from COVID-19. Receptor source: a human donor who had recovered from COVID-19. The conserved cysteine and the conserved F or W are not part of the CDR3 here.

V gene	J gene	CDR3 protein
TRBV6-6	TRBJ1-2	ATFSPGGGRDYGYT
TRBV18	TRBJ2-1	ASSPDRASEQF
TRBV5-1	TRBJ2-1	ASSPGSFSYNEQF
TRBV6-6	TRBJ2-7	ASSYSTGYEQY
TRBV7-2	TRBJ2-7	ASSWGFSSYEQY
TRBV28	TRBJ2-1	ASSLTRGLGWEQF
TRBV9	TRBJ1-5	ASSVADSYQPQH
TRBV7-2	TRBJ2-3	ASSSRGGPTDTQY
TRBV15	TRBJ1-2	ATSRDGNGYT
TRBV28	TRBJ2-7	ASSSPLLSFVEQY
TRBV29-1	TRBJ1-3	SVLINGGSGNTIY
TRBV3-1/TRBV3-2	TRBJ1-2	ASSHHSSNYGYT
TRBV5-1	TRBJ1-2	ASSFSHRGDVYGYT
TRBV18	TRBJ2-1	ASSPAQGFSGGENEQF
TRBV6-5	TRBJ2-2	ASSRQGTGELF
TRBV9	TRBJ2-2	ASSGTSGTGELF
TRBV7-9	TRBJ1-4	ASSSDRERSEKLF
TRBV24-1	TRBJ1-2	AAGGLGYGYT
TRBV2	TRBJ2-1	ASSEGRGGNEQF
TRBV6-5	TRBJ1-3	ASSSDRGYSGNTIY
TRBV19	TRBJ2-2	ASSRYSGTVNTGELF
TRBV7-2	TRBJ2-2	ASSLLATGELF
TRBV4-1	TRBJ1-2	ASSQEQGDYGYT
TRBV5-1	TRBJ2-2	ASSSDLSSGSAGELF
TRBV21-1	TRBJ1-3	ASSNVERGQGNTIY
TRBV20-1	TRBJ1-1	SARDGEAF
TRBV12-3/TRBV12-4	TRBJ2-2	ASSLGTGELF
TRBV21-1	TRBJ1-5	ASSKGCSNQPQH
TRBV28	TRBJ2-7	ASSYYRDGDEQY
TRBV4-1	TRBJ2-7	ASSQDFGNPSYEQY